Following are 15 T cell receptor beta chains from one sample sequenced in a study of T cell responses to AZD1222 COVID-19 vaccine. The repertoire was sequenced with immunoSEQ multiplex PCR; TCRdb's copy has only in-frame clones and lacks some. The table lists tens of thousands of clones, roughly 90% of them singletons. This sample comprised peripheral blood, obtained on day 0 of AZD1222 vaccination. These receptor sequences come from an adult in good health.

J is TRBJ2-2 and V is TRBV18; D gene unclear. The germline gives CDR1 KGHSH, CDR2 LQKENI. Trimming pared 5 bases from V and 0 bases from J, leaving 7 bases between. The length of the CDR3 is 14 residues. CDR3 loop: CASSRASNTGELFF. The CDR3 DNA reads as TGTGCCAGCTCAAGAGCTTCGAACACCGGGGAGCTGTTTTTT.

A remark on this clone: A read error may account for a junction end that differs from germline. V is TRBV7-7 and J is TRBJ2-6; the D gene is possibly TRBD1 (5 bases). The CDR3 contains 15 residues. CDR1 SSHAT and CDR2 FNYEAQ come from the germline V gene (reference sequence). CDR3 loop: CASSLAGAGANVLTF. CDR3 nucleotide sequence: TGTGCTAGCAGCTTAGCTGGGGCAGGGGCCAACGTCCTGACTTTC. The full variable domain, in which reference TRBV7-7 and TRBJ2-6 provide the parts outside the CDR3, is GAGVSQSPRYKVTKRGQDVTLRCDPISSHATLYWYQQALGQGPEFLTYFNYEAQPDKSGLPSDRFSAERPEGSISTLTIQRTEQRDSAMYRCASSLAGAGANVLTFGAGSRLTVL.

The chain recombines TRBV5-1 with TRBJ1-5; D is undetermined. V lost 0 bases, J lost 7 bases, and 11 bases lay in between. CDR3 length: 14 amino acids. Germline V gene sequence: CDR1 SGHRS, CDR2 YFSETQ. CDR3 loop: CASSLESELQPQHF. The CDR3 DNA sequence: TGCGCCAGCAGCTTGGAGTCCGAACTCCAGCCCCAGCATTTT.

This clone occurred a few times. This sequence joins TRBV7-3 and TRBJ2-7, with 9 positions matching TRBD1. The junction had 7 bases not matched to a gene; V was cut back by 4 bases and J by 3 bases. CDR1 and CDR2 (germline): SGHTA, FQGTGA. CDR3 length: 15 amino acids. The CDR3 loop reads CASSSPGQGIYEQYF. In DNA form, the CDR3 reads TGTGCCAGCAGCTCTCCGGGACAGGGAATCTACGAGCAGTACTTC. Together with reference TRBV7-3 and TRBJ2-7, the CDR3 gives the full variable domain: GAGVSQTPSNKVTEKGKYVELRCDPISGHTALYWYRQSLGQGPEFLIYFQGTGAADDSGLPNDRFFAVRPEGSVSTLKIQRTERGDSAVYLCASSSPGQGIYEQYFGPGTRLTVT.

This chain uses TRBV7-9 with TRBJ2-3; 11 nucleotides agree with TRBD1. Germline loops: CDR1 SEHNR, CDR2 FQNEAQ (reference sequence). The J segment lost 5 bases and the V segment lost 1 base, leaving 2 bases of the junction unmatched. This CDR3 has 15 amino acids. As DNA, the CDR3 is TGTGCCAGCAGCTTAGGTGGGACAGGGGGAGATACGCAGTATTTT. The encoded protein is CASSLGGTGGDTQYF.

The chain combines TRBV28 with TRBJ1-6; 7 positions match TRBD1. CDR1 is MDHEN, CDR2 SYDVKM, per germline. The CDR3 loop spans 15 amino acids. After removal of 7 bases from V and 8 bases from J, the junction contained 11 bases not matched to a gene. CDR3 region: CASKTGIWRDSPLHF. As DNA, the CDR3 is TGTGCCAGCAAGACAGGGATCTGGAGGGATTCACCCCTCCACTTT. The whole variable domain, filled in from reference TRBV28 and TRBJ1-6, reads DVKVTQSSRYLVKRTGEKVFLECVQDMDHENMFWYRQDPGLGLRLIYFSYDVKMKEKGDIPEGYSVSREKKERFSLILESASTNQTSMYLCASKTGIWRDSPLHFGNGTRLTVT.

V is TRBV19 and J is TRBJ1-1; D is unclear. Trimming left V 5 bases short and J 7 bases short, with 26 bases between. The length of the CDR3 is 17 residues. CDR1 and CDR2 (germline): LNHDA, SQIVND (reference sequence). This CDR3 is CASSGPPGVRLFGEAFF. The CDR3 region has the DNA TGTGCCAGTAGTGGTCCCCCGGGAGTTCGGCTCTTTGGTGAAGCTTTCTTT.

The chain is built from TRBV5-4 and TRBJ1-4; D not certain. Germline loops: CDR1 SGHNT, CDR2 YYREEE (reference sequence). The CDR3 consists of 13 residues. V was cut by 4 bases and J by 4 bases, with 8 bases left in between. The CDR3 here is CASSTGLNEKLFF. CDR3 coding DNA: TGTGCCAGCAGCACTGGCCTTAATGAAAAACTGTTTTTT.

A single count supports this clone. The chain is built from TRBV2 and TRBJ1-1; D remains ambiguous. This CDR3 has 12 amino acids. The V end was cut by 4 bases, the J end by 1 base, with 4 bases between. Germline assignment: CDR1 SNHLY and CDR2 FYNNEI. The CDR3 DNA reads as TGTGCCAGCAGTGTAGGGAACACTGAAGCTTTCTTT. Protein sequence: CASSVGNTEAFF.

This chain joins TRBV19 and TRBJ2-5; D not certain. Trimming left V 3 bases short and J 1 base short, with 15 bases between. The CDR3 consists of 16 residues. The germline V gene has CDR1 LNHDA and CDR2 SQIVND (reference sequence). DNA for the CDR3: TGTGCCAGTAGTATTGTGTTAGGTGTCAGCCAAGAGACCCAGTACTTC. Translating gives CASSIVLGVSQETQYF.

The chain joins TRBV7-2 to TRBJ2-7; 8 positions agree with TRBD2. Germline trimming cut 5 bases from V and 2 bases from J; bases unmatched to any gene: 8. The CDR3 contains 15 residues. Germline V gives CDR1 SGHTA, CDR2 FQGNSA. The DNA of the CDR3 is TGTGCCAGCAGCAACGCGGGGGGCCCCACCTACGAGCAGTACTTC. It is translated as CASSNAGGPTYEQYF.

The V call is TRBV30, the J call TRBJ2-1; TRBD2 agrees at 14 bases. The J segment lost 5 bases and the V segment lost 5 bases, leaving 5 bases of the junction unmatched. Germline-derived CDR1 and CDR2 are GTSNPN and SVGIG (reference sequence). The CDR3 has 15 amino acids. The CDR3 nucleotides are TGTGCCTGGCAGACTAGCGGGGGGGGCCACAATGAGCAGTTCTTC. Its protein is CAWQTSGGGHNEQFF.

The rearrangement joins TRBV7-8 to TRBJ2-2, with 8 positions matching TRBD1. V lost 3 bases and J lost 0; bases outside the gene matches: 9. There are 18 residues in the CDR3. Germline CDR1 and CDR2: SGHVS and FQNEAQ. CDR3 loop: CASSFGQGAFSNTGELFF. The CDR3 nucleotides read TGTGCCAGCAGCTTTGGTCAGGGGGCCTTTTCGAACACCGGGGAGCTGTTTTTT.

The gene calls are TRBV6-5 and TRBJ1-3; 7 bases are a match to TRBD1. Germline assignment: CDR1 MNHEY and CDR2 SVGAGI. V was pared by 2 bases and J by 0 bases, with 4 bases of the junction left unmatched. The CDR3 loop spans 16 amino acids. The CDR3 DNA sequence: TGTGCCAGCAGTTACCGAGGGGGCAACTCTGGAAACACCATATATTTT. Translation: CASSYRGGNSGNTIYF.

This rearrangement joins TRBV7-6 to TRBJ1-2, with D unresolved. Deletions cut 5 bases from V and 1 base from J, with 14 bases between. The CDR3 totals 15 residues. Per germline, CDR1 SGHVS and CDR2 FNYEAQ. The CDR3 region has the DNA TGTGCCAGCAGCGCAAACTCGGGCGGTAACTATGGCTACACCTTC. The encoded protein is CASSANSGGNYGYTF.